Below are 19 T cell receptor beta chains sequenced from a single sample in a study of CD8 T cells in Susac syndrome. Reverse transcription used about 0.45 to 1 ug RNA and random hexamers. One entry per CDR3 protein, called by TCRdb with MiXCR from the immunoSEQ multiplex PCR reads. The repertoire holds 150,000 or so distinct CDR3 sequences, with about 96% as singletons. Sequenced sample: CD4+ T cells from PBMCs. Source of these receptors: a human donor with Susac syndrome.

This clonotype was detected only once. The chain joins TRBV7-2 to TRBJ2-5, with D uncertain. Germline lookup yields CDR1 SGHTA and CDR2 FQGNSA. There are 13 residues in the CDR3. The ends were cut back, 7 bases at V and 7 bases at J, with 16 bases in the middle. CDR3 amino acids: CASTPSPGGTQYF. The CDR3 DNA follows: TGTGCCAGCACACCATCCCCGGGTGGGACCCAGTACTTC. The whole variable domain, remainder taken from reference TRBV7-2 and TRBJ2-5, is GAGVSQSPSNKVTEKGKDVELRCDPISGHTALYWYRQSLGQGLEFLIYFQGNSAPDKSGLPSDRFSAERTGGSVSTLTIQRTQQEDSAVYLCASTPSPGGTQYFGPGTRLLVL.

The chain couples TRBV20-1 to TRBJ2-1; tentative D call: TRBD1 (6 bases). There are 16 residues in the CDR3. CDR1 is DFQATT and CDR2 is SNEGSKA in the germline V gene (reference sequence). Trimming shortened V by 5 bases and J by 2 bases, and 19 bases separated the two germline ends. The CDR3 coding sequence is TGCAGTGCTCCCAGGGGCGATACCTCCCCCTACAATGAGCAGTTCTTC. This encodes CSAPRGDTSPYNEQFF.

This clonotype was seen a single time. The chain carries TRBV24-1 and TRBJ2-2; D may correspond to TRBD1 or TRBD2 (5 bases each). Germline CDR1 is KGHDR and CDR2 is SFDVKD. This CDR3 comprises 15 residues. V gave up 7 bases and J gave up 4 bases, with 15 bases separating them. CDR3 in DNA: TGTGCCACCAGGGGCAGGGACGGTTCCACCGGGGAGCTGTTTTTT. It is translated as CATRGRDGSTGELFF.

This chain joins TRBV20-1 and TRBJ1-1; no clear D. The CDR3 length is 15 residues. V lost 0 bases, J lost 5 bases, and 16 bases lay in between. Germline V gene lookup returns CDR1 DFQATT and CDR2 SNEGSKA (reference sequence). This chain's CDR3 is CSARDGSFGRTEAFF. As DNA, the CDR3 is TGCAGTGCTAGAGATGGTTCCTTTGGGAGAACTGAAGCTTTCTTT.

The chain uses TRBV20-1 and TRBJ1-5; weak D call: TRBD1 (6 bases). CDR1 is DFQATT, CDR2 SNEGSKA, per germline (reference sequence). Between the trimmed V and J ends, which lost 6 bases and 2 bases, there was a span of 14 bases. The CDR3 runs to 14 residues. CDR3 region: CSAPRGGGNQPQHF. The CDR3, as DNA: TGCAGTGCACCGAGAGGGGGTGGCAATCAGCCCCAGCATTTT.

The chain has TRBV6-5 and TRBJ1-4; 8 bases align to TRBD1. The J segment lost 3 bases and the V segment lost 4 bases, leaving 10 bases of the junction unmatched. The CDR3 loop spans 17 amino acids. CDR1 and CDR2 from the germline V gene are MNHEY and SVGAGI. CDR3: CASSSDTGGTANEKLFF. CDR3 coding DNA: TGTGCCAGCAGTTCGGACACAGGGGGTACCGCTAATGAAAAACTGTTTTTT.

This chain uses TRBV28 with TRBJ1-6, with 8 bases lining up with TRBD1. J lost 8 bases, V lost 9 bases, and 6 bases had no gene match. This CDR3 has 13 residues. The germline CDR1 and CDR2 sequences are MDHEN and SYDVKM. Here the CDR3 DNA reads TGTGCCAGTAAACAGGGGGTTGATTCACCCCTCCACTTT. As protein: CASKQGVDSPLHF.

The CDR3 protein is CATSRPRTGNYGYTF. In DNA form, the CDR3 reads TGTGCCACCAGCAGACCCAGGACAGGGAACTATGGCTACACCTTC. The V gene is TRBV15, the J gene TRBJ1-2, with 8 bases matching TRBD1. The germline gives CDR1 LNHNV, CDR2 YYDKDF (reference sequence). This CDR3 spans 15 amino acids. With V trimmed by 2 bases and J by 2 bases, 4 bases remained unmatched.

This chain uses TRBV29-1 with TRBJ2-3; tentative D call: TRBD1 (6 bases). The CDR3 has 13 residues. Germline values: CDR1 SQVTM, CDR2 ANQGSEA. With 7 bases removed from V and 4 bases from J, the gap between germline ends came to 15 bases. The CDR3 DNA is TGCAGCGCTAAGGTGGGGGCGGCAGATACGCAGTATTTT. Translated: CSAKVGAADTQYF.

The V call is TRBV15, the J call TRBJ1-2; D remains unclear. With 1 base removed from V and 4 bases from J, the gap between germline ends came to 19 bases. The CDR3 runs 17 residues. Germline values: CDR1 LNHNV, CDR2 YYDKDF (reference sequence). CDR3 nucleotides: TGTGCCACCAGCAGAGTGGGATCGGGCCATAGGAGCTATGGCTACACCTTC. This sequence encodes CATSRVGSGHRSYGYTF.

The chain recombines TRBV6-6 with TRBJ1-1; the D gene is possibly TRBD1 (5 bases). The CDR3 totals 13 residues. Germline V gene data show CDR1 as MNHNY and CDR2 as SVGAGI (reference sequence). V lost 7 bases, J lost 1 base, and 10 bases lay in between. The CDR3 coding sequence is TGTGCCAGCACAATAGACAGGAACACTGAAGCTTTCTTT. Protein: CASTIDRNTEAFF.

The V gene is TRBV12-3 or TRBV12-4, the J gene TRBJ2-7, with 7 bases aligning to TRBD1. Trimming at V came to 6 bases and at J to 0 bases, leaving 8 bases not matched to a gene. The CDR3 sequence is 15 residues long. The CDR3 DNA reads as TGTGCCAGCAGACCGGGACAGCCTGGCTCCTACGAGCAGTACTTC. Translation gives CASRPGQPGSYEQYF.

The chain employs TRBV29-1 and TRBJ2-7, with D perhaps matching TRBD1 (7 bases). Looked up from germline, CDR1 is SQVTM and CDR2 is ANQGSEA. Trimming left V 0 bases short and J 9 bases short, with 18 bases between. There are 14 residues in the CDR3. CDR3: CSVEEWQGGMGQYF. The CDR3 nucleotides are TGCAGCGTTGAAGAGTGGCAGGGGGGAATGGGGCAGTACTTC.

V gene TRBV27 combines with J gene TRBJ2-5; D is perhaps TRBD2 (5 bases). The CDR3 loop spans 14 amino acids. V dropped 6 bases and J dropped 5 bases, with 16 bases sitting between them. Germline CDR1 is MNHEY and CDR2 is SMNVEV (reference sequence). CDR3 residues: CASSTSTRPETQYF. The CDR3 DNA reads TGTGCCAGCAGCACTAGTACACGTCCTGAGACCCAGTACTTC.

The chain employs TRBV28 and TRBJ2-5; a possible D gene is TRBD1 (6 bases). The CDR3 runs 15 residues. Per germline, CDR1 MDHEN and CDR2 SYDVKM. Trimming removed 8 bases at V and 2 bases at J, with 18 bases between. This CDR3 reads CASGSDTGQQETQYF. In DNA form, the CDR3 reads TGTGCCAGCGGGTCAGATACAGGGCAGCAAGAGACCCAGTACTTC.

V and J are TRBV6-1 and TRBJ2-1; no clear D. Trimming removed 4 bases at V and 5 bases at J, with 6 bases between. The CDR3 loop spans 12 amino acids. Germline CDR1 MNHNS, CDR2 SASEGT. The CDR3, as DNA: TGTGCCAGCAGTGCAAGGAACAATGAGCAGTTCTTC. This gives the protein CASSARNNEQFF.

J is TRBJ2-1 and V is TRBV5-4; 7 bases fit TRBD1. Germline V gene lookup returns CDR1 SGHNT and CDR2 YYREEE (reference sequence). V lost 3 bases and J lost 4; bases outside the gene matches: 4. The CDR3 sequence is 14 residues long. Here the CDR3 DNA reads TGTGCCAGCAGCTCGGGACAGACGTACAATGAGCAGTTCTTC. It codes for CASSSGQTYNEQFF.

The chain couples TRBV9 to TRBJ1-5; D gene uncertain. The V end lost 0 bases, the J end lost 6 bases, and 7 bases lay between the germline ends. Germline lookup yields CDR1 SGDLS and CDR2 YYNGEE. This CDR3 contains 13 residues. CDR3 in amino acids: CASSVEGFQPQHF. CDR3 DNA: TGTGCCAGCAGCGTAGAAGGGTTTCAGCCCCAGCATTTT. Looking up the rest from reference TRBV9 and TRBJ1-5 gives the full variable domain: DSGVTQTPKHLITATGQRVTLRCSPRSGDLSVYWYQQSLDQGLQFLIQYYNGEERAKGNILERFSAQQFPDLHSELNLSSLELGDSALYFCASSVEGFQPQHFGDGTRLSIL.

The chain is built from TRBV4-2 and TRBJ2-4, with 13 bases matching TRBD2. V gave up 3 bases and J gave up 1 base; unmatched junction bases: 12. CDR1 LGHNA and CDR2 YNFKEQ come from the germline V gene. This CDR3 region has 20 residues. The CDR3 nucleotides are TGTGCCAGCAGCCAGGCCCCGGGACTAGCGGGACAGAAGGCCAAAAACATTCAGTACTTC. Amino acids: CASSQAPGLAGQKAKNIQYF.